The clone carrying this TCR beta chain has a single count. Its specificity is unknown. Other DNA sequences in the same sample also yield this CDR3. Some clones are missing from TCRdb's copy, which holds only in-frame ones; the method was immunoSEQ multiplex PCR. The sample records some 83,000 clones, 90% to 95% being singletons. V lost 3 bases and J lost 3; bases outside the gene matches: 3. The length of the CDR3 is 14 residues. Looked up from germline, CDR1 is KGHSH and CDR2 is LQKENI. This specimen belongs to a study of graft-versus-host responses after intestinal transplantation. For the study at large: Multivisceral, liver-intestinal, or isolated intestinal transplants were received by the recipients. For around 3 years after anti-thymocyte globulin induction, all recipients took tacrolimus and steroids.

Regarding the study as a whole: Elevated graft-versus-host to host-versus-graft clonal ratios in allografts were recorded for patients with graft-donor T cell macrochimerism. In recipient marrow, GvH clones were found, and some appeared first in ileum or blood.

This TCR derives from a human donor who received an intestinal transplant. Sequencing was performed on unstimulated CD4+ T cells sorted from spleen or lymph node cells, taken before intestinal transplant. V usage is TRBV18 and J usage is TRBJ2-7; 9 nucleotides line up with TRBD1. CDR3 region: CASSPGQGSYEQYF. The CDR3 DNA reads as TGTGCCAGCTCACCTGGACAGGGGAGCTACGAGCAGTACTTC.